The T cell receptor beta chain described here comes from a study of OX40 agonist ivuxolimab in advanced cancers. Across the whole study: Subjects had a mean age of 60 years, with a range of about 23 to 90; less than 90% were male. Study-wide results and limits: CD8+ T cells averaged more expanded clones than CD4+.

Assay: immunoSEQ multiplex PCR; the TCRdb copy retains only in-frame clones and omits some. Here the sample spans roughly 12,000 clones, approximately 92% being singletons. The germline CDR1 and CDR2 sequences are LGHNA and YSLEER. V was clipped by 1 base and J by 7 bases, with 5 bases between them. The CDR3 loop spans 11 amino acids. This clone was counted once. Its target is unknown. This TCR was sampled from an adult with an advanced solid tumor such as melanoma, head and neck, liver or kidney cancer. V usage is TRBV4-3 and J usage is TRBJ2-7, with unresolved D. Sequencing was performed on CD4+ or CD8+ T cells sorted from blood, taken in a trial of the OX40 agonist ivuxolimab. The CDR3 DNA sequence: TGCGCCAGCAGCCAAGGGATGGAGCAGTACTTC. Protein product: CASSQGMEQYF.